This T cell receptor (beta chain) was sequenced for a study of monozygotic twins with inflammatory bowel disease (dated 2019 in TCRdb). In the study overall: A total of approximately 28 monozygotic twin pairs were included in the full study, comprising nine German pairs (four IBD-concordant, five IBD-discordant) and 19 IBD-discordant Danish pairs. Each individual had, on average, about 151 000 unique TCRalpha sequences and 181 000 unique TCRbeta sequences available for analysis. The search for disease-associated traits relied mainly on comparing IBD patients with their genetically identical healthy co-twins within discordant pairs. General findings and caveats noted by the study authors: The analysis was unable to tell different T cell subtypes apart. Compared with healthy twins, IBD patients had fewer clonotypes in common with other individuals, a difference most pronounced in patients showing signs of disease activity. The results gave no support for a single strong signal or clonotype linked to IBD. IBD patients had lower TCRbeta repertoire diversity, measured by the inverse Simpson index, than their healthy co-twins. Because patients received different immunosuppressive treatments, the repertoires may have picked up extra background noise and variability between individuals. Concordant and discordant twins showed no difference in repertoire similarity, possibly because of limited statistical power.

From each donor, a roughly 2.4 ml peripheral blood sample was collected into PAXgene tubes and kept at -80 degrees C. Total RNA was isolated from whole blood with the PAXgene blood miRNA kit on an automated QIAcube, without T cell sorting. Peripheral blood from monozygotic twin pairs, either concordant or discordant for inflammatory bowel disease, underwent deep TCRalpha and TCRbeta repertoire profiling that used unique molecular barcoding. Smoking habits were recorded for all twin pairs, and individuals were classified as current, former or never smokers. The CDR3 spans 14 residues, from the cysteine through the phenylalanine. Only the protein is on record. The germline V gene (reference sequence) provides CDR1 DFQATT and CDR2 SNEGSKA. The library relied on 5' RACE. For each TCR library, around 4,000 ng of total RNA was used. cDNA was synthesized with SMARTScribe reverse transcriptase in eight separate reactions per sample. During cDNA synthesis, template switching was used to introduce unique molecular identifiers that contained a 6-nucleotide sample barcode. TCRalpha and TCRbeta cDNA was amplified by two nested PCRs of around 16 and 10 cycles, with bead purification after each PCR. Before amplification, cDNA was treated with uracil DNA-glycosylase and purified using the QIAquick PCR purification kit. The second PCR added Illumina TruSeq-compatible adapters along with sample-specific barcodes. Library quality and concentration were checked on TapeStation and Qubit, and libraries were pooled at about 5 ng each. The pooled libraries were sequenced with 2 x 100 bp reads and custom sequencing primers on an Illumina HiSeq2500 single-index Rapid Run. As for the authors' bioinformatics: PCR and sequencing errors were corrected by UMI-based consensus assembly using MiGEC version 1.2.6. MiXCR version 2.1.1 was used to carry out V(D)J alignment, clonotype assembly and CDR3 extraction. Normalisation of gene usage, clonotype sharing and MAIT/NKT TCR abundance was achieved by analysing the top 1000, 10 000 and 20 000 clonotypes per sample. Diversity was computed as the inverse Simpson index with the vegan R package after downsampling to 27 000 UMIs. Paired Mann-Whitney U tests were applied to discordant twin pairs, with Benjamini-Hochberg correction for multiple testing. Through TCRdb reprocessing, the reads give one entry per CDR3 protein sequence; DNA is omitted. TCRdb, rather than the study authors, made the V and J calls. The table for this sample records 440,000 or so distinct CDR3 sequences. The ten most abundant clones make up more than 2% of the sample.

Note on this clonotype: Its binding antigen is unknown.

Recombination linked TRBV20-1 to TRBJ2-7; with no DNA, the TCRdb D assignment of TRBD2 cannot be verified. The receptor comes from a human donor with ulcerative colitis or Crohn's disease, or a healthy co-twin of an affected twin (not recorded which). The sample taken for sequencing was blood. The CDR3 protein sequence reads: CSALRTSGPYEQYF.